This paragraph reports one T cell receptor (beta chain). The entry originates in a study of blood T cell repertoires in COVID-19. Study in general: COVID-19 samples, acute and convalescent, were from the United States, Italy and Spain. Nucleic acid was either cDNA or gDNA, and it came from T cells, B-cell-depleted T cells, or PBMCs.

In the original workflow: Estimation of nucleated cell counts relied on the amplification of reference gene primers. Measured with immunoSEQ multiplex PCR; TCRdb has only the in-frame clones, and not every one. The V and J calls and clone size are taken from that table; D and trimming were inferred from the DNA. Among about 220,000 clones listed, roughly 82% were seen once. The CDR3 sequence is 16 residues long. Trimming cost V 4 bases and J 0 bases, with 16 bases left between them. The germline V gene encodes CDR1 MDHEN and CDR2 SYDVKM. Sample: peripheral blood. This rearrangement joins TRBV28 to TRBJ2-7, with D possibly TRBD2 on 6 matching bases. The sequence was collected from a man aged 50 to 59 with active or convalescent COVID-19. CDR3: CASSSPWGDSSYEQYF. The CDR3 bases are TGTGCCAGCAGTTCTCCTTGGGGGGACTCCTCCTACGAGCAGTACTTC.